One sample yielded the 26 T cell receptor beta chains listed below, sequenced in a study of human T cells and chemical hapten exposure. TCRdb ran MiXCR on the RACE reads and lists one entry per CDR3 protein. The table has roughly 380,000 distinct CDR3 sequences, about 5.1% seen once. Described time point: pre-sensitization, week 0. The sample's treatment: therapeutic diphenylcyclopropenone sensitization with weekly scalp DPC. Sequenced here: whole blood, sampled in connection with sensitization to the hapten diphenylcyclopropenone (DPC). The receptors come from a woman aged 45-65 years with alopecia areata. Some clones in this sample may be carry-over from other donors' samples.

This clonotype was recorded at least ten times. DNA for the CDR3: TGTGCCAGCAGCCCCCTCGGGCCGGTGAATACGCAGTATTTT. Translating gives CASSPLGPVNTQYF. The rearrangement uses TRBV7-2 and TRBJ2-3, with no clear D. Deletions cut 5 bases from V and 7 bases from J, with 16 bases between. Germline V gives CDR1 SGHTA, CDR2 FQGNSA. The CDR3 totals 14 residues.

This clonotype was seen at least ten times. The chain employs TRBV29-1 and TRBJ2-1; D not resolved. V lost 4 bases and J 6 bases, leaving 7 bases between the germline ends. The CDR3 is 11 residues long. Per germline, CDR1 SQVTM and CDR2 ANQGSEA. The CDR3 DNA reads TGCAGCGTTGGCGGCGGCAATGAGCAGTTCTTC. Its protein product is CSVGGGNEQFF.

V is TRBV28 and J is TRBJ1-1; 8 bases agree with TRBD1. CDR1 is MDHEN and CDR2 is SYDVKM in the germline V gene. V shed 1 base, J shed 7 bases, and the junction held 2 bases outside the gene matches. CDR3 length: 13 amino acids. The CDR3 DNA sequence: TGTGCCAGCAGTTTATCGGGACAGGTTGAAGCTTTCTTT. The encoded protein is CASSLSGQVEAFF.

This clonotype came up many times. The V and J genes are TRBV7-2 and TRBJ1-1, with D uncertain. The CDR3 loop spans 12 amino acids. V was shortened by 4 bases and J by 6 bases, with 9 bases between the two germline ends. The germline CDR1 and CDR2 sequences are SGHTA and FQGNSA. Written as DNA, the CDR3 is TGTGCCAGCAGCTCGGACGGACCTGAAGCTTTCTTT. Encoded protein: CASSSDGPEAFF. Full variable domain (outside the CDR3, taken from reference TRBV7-2 and TRBJ1-1): GAGVSQSPSNKVTEKGKDVELRCDPISGHTALYWYRQSLGQGLEFLIYFQGNSAPDKSGLPSDRFSAERTGGSVSTLTIQRTQQEDSAVYLCASSSDGPEAFFGQGTRLTVV.

This clonotype was seen ten or more times. The chain combines TRBV6-2 or TRBV6-3 with TRBJ1-1, with D unclear. CDR3 length: 13 residues. Germline CDR1 and CDR2: MNHEY and SVGEGT. Between the trimmed V and J ends, which lost 6 bases and 2 bases, there was a span of 10 bases. CDR3 region: CASSLWLNTEAFF. The CDR3 DNA reads TGTGCCAGCAGCCTATGGCTAAACACTGAAGCTTTCTTT.

This clonotype was detected many times. The V call is TRBV3-1, the J call TRBJ1-1, with 10 bases identical to TRBD1. CDR3 length: 16 amino acids. Germline assignment: CDR1 LGHDT and CDR2 YNNKEL (reference sequence). V lost 3 bases and J lost 4; bases outside the gene matches: 8. The CDR3 DNA is TGTGCCAGCAGCCAGGGGACAGGGGACATTGGCACTGAAGCTTTCTTT. It is translated as CASSQGTGDIGTEAFF.

There are a few counts of this clonotype. V is TRBV20-1 and J is TRBJ1-1; no clear D gene. CDR3 length: 11 residues. Germline-derived CDR1 and CDR2 are DFQATT and SNEGSKA (reference sequence). Trimming left V 5 bases short and J 8 bases short, with 12 bases between. The CDR3 sequence is CSAPLAGEAFF. The CDR3 DNA reads TGCAGTGCTCCCCTTGCGGGAGAAGCTTTCTTT.

This clonotype was found many times. This chain links TRBV12-3 or TRBV12-4 with TRBJ2-6, with D possibly being TRBD1 or TRBD2 (5 bases each). The V end lost 5 bases, the J end lost 4 bases, and 18 bases lay between the germline ends. CDR3 length: 17 amino acids. In nucleotides, the CDR3 is TGTGCCAGCAGTCTCGGGGCCTTCCCTCTGGGGGCCAACGTCCTGACTTTC. This codes for CASSLGAFPLGANVLTF.

This clonotype has more than one count but fewer than ten. The chain uses TRBV4-1 and TRBJ2-7; D perhaps matches TRBD2 (6 bases). Germline V gene lookup returns CDR1 MGHRA and CDR2 YSYEKL. The CDR3 is made up of 15 amino acids. Trimming shortened V by 0 bases and J by 4 bases, and 13 bases separated the two germline ends. CDR3 in amino acids: CASSQDAGRGYEQYF. CDR3 in DNA: TGCGCCAGCAGCCAAGATGCGGGGAGAGGTTACGAGCAGTACTTC.

In its sample, this clonotype was seen a few times. J is TRBJ2-5 and V is TRBV9; no reliable D call. The CDR3 consists of 13 residues. Trimming removed 0 bases from V and 4 bases from J, with 7 bases in between. Germline V gene sequence: CDR1 SGDLS, CDR2 YYNGEE. The CDR3 DNA sequence: TGTGCCAGCAGCGTAGATGTAGGAGAGACCCAGTACTTC. Residues: CASSVDVGETQYF.

In its sample, this clonotype was seen a few times. The gene calls are TRBV15 and TRBJ1-1, with TRBD1 matching over 8 bases. The length of the CDR3 is 15 residues. The V gene's germline CDR1 is LNHNV and CDR2 YYDKDF (reference sequence). After removal of 3 bases from V and 5 bases from J, the junction contained 8 bases not matched to a gene. As DNA, the CDR3 is TGTGCCACCAGCAGGGGGGGAGACAGGGGTACTGAAGCTTTCTTT. Protein sequence: CATSRGGDRGTEAFF.

This clonotype was recorded at least ten times. The rearrangement uses TRBV20-1 and TRBJ2-3, with TRBD1 matching 10 bases. After removal of 7 bases from V and 3 bases from J, the junction contained 7 bases not matched to a gene. Germline CDR1 reads DFQATT; CDR2 reads SNEGSKA (reference sequence). The CDR3 extends over 14 amino acids. CDR3 loop: CSVGDRGHTDTQYF. The DNA for the CDR3 is TGCAGTGTAGGGGACAGGGGACATACAGATACGCAGTATTTT.

This clonotype was seen at least ten times. The chain couples TRBV2 to TRBJ2-7, with 13 bases matching TRBD2. Unmatched junction bases numbered 9, after V lost 7 bases and J lost 6 bases. Germline values: CDR1 SNHLY, CDR2 FYNNEI. This CDR3 region has 15 residues. CDR3 region: CASTRTSGRVGEQYF. In nucleotides, the CDR3 is TGTGCCAGCACCCGCACTAGCGGGAGGGTGGGCGAGCAGTACTTC.

This clonotype showed up many times. The chain uses TRBV20-1 and TRBJ2-3, with TRBD2 as a possible D gene (5 bases). The germline V and J ends were trimmed by 5 bases and 3 bases, with 21 bases remaining between them. CDR1 is DFQATT, CDR2 SNEGSKA, per germline (reference sequence). The CDR3 is 16 amino acids. The CDR3 nucleotides read TGCAGTGCTCACCACGTCCAGGAGGCGCCTACAGATACGCAGTATTTT. It yields the protein CSAHHVQEAPTDTQYF.

The chain links TRBV29-1 to TRBJ2-1; TRBD2 matches at 16 bases. With V trimmed by 6 bases and J by 1 base, 6 bases remained unmatched. The V gene's germline CDR1 is SQVTM and CDR2 ANQGSEA. This CDR3 comprises 17 residues. CDR3 amino acids: CSVSGLAGGRSYNEQFF. DNA for the CDR3: TGCAGCGTCTCGGGACTAGCGGGGGGGCGGTCCTACAATGAGCAGTTCTTC.

This chain connects TRBV29-1 to TRBJ2-1; D remains ambiguous. This CDR3 is built from 13 residues. Per the germline V gene, CDR1 is SQVTM and CDR2 is ANQGSEA. V was shortened by 4 bases and J by 0 bases, with 7 bases between the two germline ends. CDR3 sequence: CSVGEASYNEQFF. In nucleotides, the CDR3 is TGCAGCGTTGGCGAGGCCTCCTACAATGAGCAGTTCTTC.

This clonotype was recorded many times. This sequence joins TRBV12-3 or TRBV12-4 and TRBJ2-7, with a tentative D call TRBD1 (8 bases). Trimming cost V 8 bases and J 10 bases, with 24 bases left between them. CDR3 size: 14 residues. The CDR3 sequence: CASVGMSGTGDQYF. CDR3 in DNA: TGTGCCAGCGTCGGTATGAGCGGGACAGGTGACCAGTACTTC.

This clonotype has at least ten counts. The chain recombines TRBV9 with TRBJ2-1, with 10 bases matching TRBD2. V gave up 4 bases and J gave up 5 bases; unmatched junction bases: 3. Germline CDR1 SGDLS, CDR2 YYNGEE. The CDR3 has 14 residues. CDR3 sequence: CASSPAGGDNEQFF. The CDR3 bases are TGTGCCAGCAGCCCAGCGGGAGGGGACAATGAGCAGTTCTTC.

The chain uses TRBV5-1 and TRBJ2-1; D is possibly TRBD2 (6 bases). From germline, CDR1 is SGHRS and CDR2 YFSETQ. CDR3 length: 15 amino acids. Trimming cost V 2 bases and J 7 bases, with 16 bases left between them. The DNA of the CDR3 is TGCGCCAGCAGCTTTAGCGGCAGAGCAGTAAATGAGCAGTTCTTC. The encoded protein is CASSFSGRAVNEQFF.

The chain carries TRBV10-3 and TRBJ2-3; 11 nucleotides agree with TRBD2. There are 14 residues in the CDR3. The junction had 1 base not matched to a gene; V was cut back by 4 bases and J by 4 bases. The germline gives CDR1 ENHRY, CDR2 SYGVKD. CDR3 coding DNA: TGTGCCATCAGTGGGGGACTAGCGGCAGATACGCAGTATTTT. It translates to CAISGGLAADTQYF.

The chain joins TRBV3-1 to TRBJ2-7, with TRBD1 identical over 11 bases. The V gene's germline CDR1 is LGHDT and CDR2 YNNKEL (reference sequence). The CDR3 totals 16 residues. J lost 7 bases, V lost 4 bases, and 12 bases had no gene match. The CDR3 loop reads CASSLSLGTGGSEQYF. The CDR3 coding sequence is TGTGCCAGCAGCCTCAGCCTTGGGACAGGGGGTAGTGAGCAGTACTTC.

This clonotype showed up many times. V and J are TRBV3-1 and TRBJ2-3, with 8 bases fitting TRBD2. Unmatched junction bases numbered 0, after V lost 3 bases and J lost 1 base. The CDR3 loop spans 14 amino acids. Germline values: CDR1 LGHDT, CDR2 YNNKEL (reference sequence). The CDR3 is CASSQRGGTDTQYF. As DNA, the CDR3 is TGTGCCAGCAGCCAGCGGGGGGGCACAGATACGCAGTATTTT.

This clonotype was seen a handful of times. The rearrangement uses TRBV20-1 and TRBJ1-6, with TRBD1 matching over 9 bases. Germline assignment: CDR1 DFQATT and CDR2 SNEGSKA (reference sequence). V gave up 6 bases and J gave up 2 bases; unmatched junction bases: 8. CDR3 length equals 16 residues. For the CDR3, the DNA is TGCAGTGCCTTACGCCGGGACAGGGCCTATAATTCACCCCTCCACTTT. Its protein product is CSALRRDRAYNSPLHF.

This clonotype was found many times. This sequence joins TRBV25-1 and TRBJ2-3; 8 bases fit TRBD1. The length of the CDR3 is 15 residues. Looked up from germline, CDR1 is MGHDK and CDR2 is SYGVNS. V was clipped by 2 bases and J by 1 base; unmatched bases: 2. The DNA for the CDR3 is TGTGCCAGCAGTGAAGGACAGGGTGGCACAGATACGCAGTATTTT. Its translation: CASSEGQGGTDTQYF.

This clonotype was seen many times. The chain combines TRBV6-4 with TRBJ2-1, with 7 nucleotides matching TRBD2. Germline V lookup: CDR1 MRHNA, CDR2 SNTAGT. The CDR3 is 13 amino acids. V trimming: 4 bases; J trimming: 10 bases; junction bases outside the gene matches: 7. The DNA for the CDR3 is TGTGCCAGCAGTGCCAGCGGGACCTTGGAGCAGTTCTTC. Translating it yields CASSASGTLEQFF.

CDR3 DNA sequence: TGTGCCAGCAGTCCGACTAGCGGGAGAGGGGATACGCAGTATTTT. This encodes CASSPTSGRGDTQYF. The chain combines TRBV12-3 or TRBV12-4 with TRBJ2-3; TRBD2 agrees at 12 bases. CDR3 length equals 15 residues. V trimming: 5 bases; J trimming: 6 bases; junction bases outside the gene matches: 6.